The 23 T cell receptor beta chains below come from one sample, sequenced in a study of cytomegalovirus exposure and HLA in healthy donors. PCR used 60 Vbeta primers and 13 Jbeta primers. The method was immunoSEQ multiplex PCR; TCRdb's version includes in-frame clones alone and lacks a portion of them. The data hold tens of thousands of clones, with about 70% observed a single time. The sample comprised PBMCs. The origin of the receptors is a man aged 18 to 29 in good health and CMV-seronegative.

V usage is TRBV6-5 and J usage is TRBJ1-1; D perhaps matches TRBD1 (6 bases). Per germline, CDR1 MNHEY and CDR2 SVGAGI. V lost 5 bases, J lost 6 bases, and 13 bases lay in between. The CDR3 totals 13 residues. The CDR3: CASSRQQGAEAFF. CDR3 sequence (DNA): TGTGCCAGCAGTCGCCAACAGGGCGCTGAAGCTTTCTTT.

The chain uses TRBV7-2 and TRBJ2-7; tentative D call: TRBD2 (6 bases). This CDR3 spans 14 amino acids. From germline, CDR1 is SGHTA and CDR2 FQGNSA. V was clipped by 5 bases and J by 2 bases, with 13 bases between them. Written as DNA, the CDR3 is TGTGCCAGCAGCACGGGACTGCTCCCCTACGAGCAGTACTTC. Protein product: CASSTGLLPYEQYF.

The chain employs TRBV9 and TRBJ2-3; 8 positions match TRBD2. Trimming took 3 bases from V and 3 from J; bases not matched to a gene: 6. CDR1 is SGDLS and CDR2 is YYNGEE in the germline V gene. The CDR3 is 15 amino acids. Written as DNA, the CDR3 is TGTGCCAGCAGCGAACGGGGGGGCTGGACAGATACGCAGTATTTT. Its protein product is CASSERGGWTDTQYF.

V is TRBV6-6 and J is TRBJ1-5, with 8 bases that match TRBD1. V shed 5 bases, J shed 2 bases, and the junction held 5 bases outside the gene matches. The CDR3 totals 15 residues. The germline V gene encodes CDR1 MNHNY and CDR2 SVGAGI (reference sequence). CDR3 sequence (DNA): TGTGCCAGCAGTCACGACAGGGGTCGCAATCAGCCCCAGCATTTT. Its translation: CASSHDRGRNQPQHF.

CDR3 residues: CASSQEGTSGGEDTQYF. CDR3 nucleotides: TGTGCCAGCAGCCAGGAGGGGACTAGCGGAGGGGAAGATACGCAGTATTTT. V and J are TRBV7-3 and TRBJ2-3; 11 nucleotides line up with TRBD2. Trimming removed 5 bases from V and 5 bases from J; junction bases left unmatched: 12. From germline, CDR1 is SGHTA and CDR2 FQGTGA. The CDR3 extends over 17 amino acids.

The CDR3 is CASGAQGGNTEAFF. DNA of the CDR3: TGCGCCAGCGGAGCCCAAGGGGGGAACACTGAAGCTTTCTTT. The chain combines TRBV10-2 with TRBJ1-1, with D possibly TRBD1 on 6 matching bases. The CDR3 is 14 residues long. Trimming took 8 bases from V and 1 from J, leaving 14 bases between them. Looked up from germline, CDR1 is WSHSY and CDR2 is SAAADI.

The V and J genes are TRBV7-8 and TRBJ2-7, with a possible D match to TRBD2 (6 bases). CDR3 size: 15 residues. Germline CDR1 and CDR2: SGHVS and FQNEAQ. The V end was cut by 2 bases, the J end by 2 bases, with 13 bases between. The CDR3 DNA follows: TGTGCCAGCAGCTTAAGTGGAGGGACCCCCTACGAGCAGTACGTC. Translating it yields CASSLSGGTPYEQYV.

The chain joins TRBV11-2 to TRBJ1-4; D is perhaps TRBD1 (6 bases). V shed 5 bases and J shed 1 base, with 11 bases lying between them. Germline CDR1 and CDR2: SGHAT and FQNNGV. The CDR3 covers 15 residues. CDR3 in amino acids: CASSPYRVTNEKLFF. The CDR3 nucleotides are TGTGCCAGCAGCCCATACAGGGTAACTAATGAAAAACTGTTTTTT. The entire variable domain, with the rest obtained from reference TRBV11-2 and TRBJ1-4, is as follows: EAGVAQSPRYKIIEKRQSVAFWCNPISGHATLYWYQQILGQGPKLLIQFQNNGVVDDSQLPKDRFSAERLKGVDSTLKIQPAKLEDSAVYLCASSPYRVTNEKLFFGSGTQLSVL.

This sequence joins TRBV28 and TRBJ2-3; the match to TRBD2 covers 9 bases. CDR1 and CDR2 (germline): MDHEN, SYDVKM. The CDR3 is made up of 15 amino acids. The J segment lost 3 bases and the V segment lost 4 bases, leaving 5 bases of the junction unmatched. The CDR3 spells CASSYSGGGTDTQYF. The DNA for the CDR3 is TGTGCCAGCAGTTATAGCGGGGGAGGGACAGATACGCAGTATTTT.

V gene TRBV7-8 combines with J gene TRBJ2-7; 7 nucleotides match TRBD1. CDR1 and CDR2 from the germline V gene are SGHVS and FQNEAQ. J gave up 3 bases and V 5 bases, and 7 bases lay outside the gene matches. The CDR3 contains 14 residues. The CDR3 sequence: CASSATGDYYEQYF. As DNA, the CDR3 is TGTGCCAGCAGCGCAACAGGGGATTACTACGAGCAGTACTTC.

The chain has TRBV6-5 and TRBJ1-5, with 9 bases lining up with TRBD1. The CDR3 runs 14 residues. The germline V gene has CDR1 MNHEY and CDR2 SVGAGI. The V and J ends lost 6 bases and 6 bases, in that order; junction bases with no gene match: 6. The CDR3 nucleotides are TGTGCCAGCAGAACTACAGGGGGCAGTCAGCCCCAGCATTTT. Translated, it gives CASRTTGGSQPQHF.

The sample holds one count of this clone. J is TRBJ2-5 and V is TRBV6-6, with 9 nucleotides matching TRBD2. The end of the DNA aligns better with TRBJ2-7, so the J call may be wrong. This CDR3 spans 15 amino acids. CDR1 and CDR2 from the germline V gene are MNHNY and SVGAGI (reference sequence). For the CDR3, the DNA is TGTGCCAGCAGTTCCCAGCGGGGGGCGACCTACGAGCAGTACTTC. Protein product: CASSSQRGATYEQYF.

The J gene is TRBJ1-2, the V gene TRBV5-6; no clear D. This CDR3 region has 16 residues. Trimming cost V 2 bases and J 0 bases, with 14 bases left between them. Germline-derived CDR1 and CDR2 are SGHDT and YYEEEE. The CDR3: CASSLVGDLSNYGYTF. CDR3 nucleotide sequence: TGTGCCAGCAGCTTAGTCGGGGATCTTTCTAACTATGGCTACACCTTC.

Concerning this clone: The same CDR3 is also encoded by other DNA sequences in this sample. The CDR3 DNA is TGTGCCAGCAGCTCGGGACAGAGACCGAATTCACCCCTCCACTTT. Translating it yields CASSSGQRPNSPLHF. This chain connects TRBV7-9 to TRBJ1-6, with TRBD1 matching over 7 bases. The CDR3 runs to 15 residues. The germline V gene encodes CDR1 SEHNR and CDR2 FQNEAQ (reference sequence). Trimming took 4 bases from V and 7 from J; bases not matched to a gene: 7.

The chain couples TRBV7-6 to TRBJ2-2, with 14 nucleotides matching TRBD2. The CDR3 runs to 18 residues. V gave up 4 bases and J gave up 1 base; unmatched junction bases: 5. CDR1 and CDR2 (germline): SGHVS, FNYEAQ. The CDR3 DNA is TGTGCCAGCAGCTCCTCGACTAGCGGGGGGGTGAACACCGGGGAGCTGTTTTTT. Protein: CASSSSTSGGVNTGELFF.

The J gene is TRBJ1-1, the V gene TRBV29-1, with unresolved D. This CDR3 comprises 15 residues. V lost 4 bases and J 0 bases, leaving 15 bases between the germline ends. The germline CDR1 and CDR2 sequences are SQVTM and ANQGSEA. The CDR3 nucleotides read TGCAGCGTTGGAATGAGGGTTGGGATGAACACTGAAGCTTTCTTT. It encodes CSVGMRVGMNTEAFF.

The chain carries TRBV4-3 and TRBJ1-2; no firm D call. V was cut by 0 bases and J by 0 bases, with 8 bases left in between. CDR1 LGHNA and CDR2 YSLEER come from the germline V gene. This CDR3 contains 15 residues. The CDR3 here is CASSQDDGANYGYTF. DNA of the CDR3: TGCGCCAGCAGCCAAGATGACGGAGCTAACTATGGCTACACCTTC.

The genes are TRBV30 and TRBJ1-4, with D tentatively TRBD1 (6 bases). V was pared by 1 base and J by 8 bases, with 17 bases between. Germline CDR1 is GTSNPN and CDR2 is SVGIG (reference sequence). This CDR3 contains 15 residues. CDR3 nucleotides: TGTGCCTGGAGTGCAGCGGGGGCAGAAGCGGAAAAACTGTTTTTT. Amino acids: CAWSAAGAEAEKLFF.

This clone has more than one count but fewer than ten. V gene TRBV11-2 combines with J gene TRBJ1-2; no clear D gene. This CDR3 has 17 residues. Looked up from germline, CDR1 is SGHAT and CDR2 is FQNNGV. V was shortened by 2 bases and J by 5 bases, with 21 bases between the two germline ends. This chain's CDR3 is CASSLYPARGPPYGYTF. DNA for the CDR3: TGTGCCAGCAGCTTATATCCCGCCCGGGGTCCTCCTTATGGCTACACCTTC.

This sequence joins TRBV14 and TRBJ1-6, with D maybe TRBD1 (6 bases). This CDR3 has 14 residues. Deletions cut 3 bases from V and 9 bases from J, with 12 bases between. Germline lookup yields CDR1 SGHDN and CDR2 FVKESK. In DNA, the CDR3 is TGTGCCAGCAGCCACAGGGGCAAAGGTTCACCCCTCCACTTT. It encodes CASSHRGKGSPLHF. Based on the CDR3 plus reference TRBV14 and TRBJ1-6, the full variable domain is EAGVTQFPSHSVIEKGQTVTLRCDPISGHDNLYWYRRVMGKEIKFLLHFVKESKQDESGMPNNRFLAERTGGTYSTLKVQPAELEDSGVYFCASSHRGKGSPLHFGNGTRLTVT.

As for this clone: The same CDR3 also results from other DNA sequences found in this sample. The V and J genes are TRBV6-4 and TRBJ2-2; D perhaps matches TRBD2 (5 bases). Germline lookup yields CDR1 MRHNA and CDR2 SNTAGT. Between the trimmed V and J ends, which lost 6 bases and 7 bases, there was a span of 12 bases. CDR3 size: 13 residues. The chain's CDR3 is CASRRTGNGELFF. The DNA of the CDR3 is TGTGCCAGCAGACGGACGGGGAACGGGGAGCTGTTTTTT.

The chain uses TRBV28 and TRBJ1-1; the match to TRBD1 covers 12 bases. Germline CDR1 and CDR2: MDHEN and SYDVKM. CDR3 size: 15 residues. Trimming at V came to 6 bases and at J to 6 bases, leaving 8 bases not matched to a gene. CDR3 residues: CASSPGDRGRAEAFF. CDR3 bases: TGTGCCAGCAGCCCGGGGGACAGGGGGCGGGCTGAAGCTTTCTTT.

The rearrangement links TRBV30 to TRBJ2-7; 12 bases match TRBD1. The ends lost 5 bases at V and 6 bases at J; junction bases unmatched: 8. CDR3 length equals 14 residues. The germline V gene encodes CDR1 GTSNPN and CDR2 SVGIG (reference sequence). CDR3: CAWESGTGGVEQYF. For the CDR3, the DNA is TGTGCCTGGGAGTCGGGGACAGGGGGCGTCGAGCAGTACTTC.